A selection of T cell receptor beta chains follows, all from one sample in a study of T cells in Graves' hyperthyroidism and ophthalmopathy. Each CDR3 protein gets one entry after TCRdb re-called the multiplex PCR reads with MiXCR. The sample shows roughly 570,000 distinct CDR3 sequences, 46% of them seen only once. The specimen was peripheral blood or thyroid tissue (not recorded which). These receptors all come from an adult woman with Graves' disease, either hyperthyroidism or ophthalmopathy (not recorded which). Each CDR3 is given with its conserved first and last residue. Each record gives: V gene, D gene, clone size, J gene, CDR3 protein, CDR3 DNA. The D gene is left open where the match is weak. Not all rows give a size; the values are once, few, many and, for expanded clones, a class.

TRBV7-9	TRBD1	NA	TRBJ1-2	CASSDRDRGGIGYTF	TGTGCCAGCAGCGACCGGGACAGGGGGGGAATTGGCTACACCTTC
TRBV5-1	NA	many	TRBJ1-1	CASSLTGRATEAFF	TGCGCCAGCAGCTTGACAGGGAGGGCGACTGAAGCTTTCTTT
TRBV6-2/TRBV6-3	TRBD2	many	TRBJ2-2	CASSPLAGERGNTGELFF	TGTGCCAGCAGCCCACTAGCGGGAGAGAGAGGAAACACCGGGGAGCTGTTTTTT
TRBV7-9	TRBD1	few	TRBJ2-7	CASSLAGTAEQYF	TGTGCCAGCAGCTTAGCAGGGACAGCCGAGCAGTACTTC
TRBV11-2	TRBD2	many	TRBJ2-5	CASSEPPGLAGLETQYF	TGTGCCAGCAGCGAACCTCCGGGACTAGCGGGATTGGAGACCCAGTACTTC
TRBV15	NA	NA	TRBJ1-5	CATSREAGGTQPQHF	TGTGCCACCAGCAGAGAGGCTGGGGGCACACAGCCCCAGCATTTT
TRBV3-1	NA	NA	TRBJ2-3	CASSQDLGTIPVDTQYF	TGTGCCAGCAGCCAAGATCTGGGGACCATACCGGTGGATACGCAGTATTTT
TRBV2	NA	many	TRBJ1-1	CASQKGNTEAFF	TGTGCCAGCCAGAAGGGGAACACTGAAGCTTTCTTT
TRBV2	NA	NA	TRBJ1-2	CASSGQSYYGYTF	TGTGCCAGCAGTGGCCAGAGCTACTATGGCTACACCTTC
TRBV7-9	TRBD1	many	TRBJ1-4	CASSKKQGASEKLFF	TGTGCCAGCAGTAAAAAACAGGGGGCCAGTGAAAAACTGTTTTTT
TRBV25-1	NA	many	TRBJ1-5	CASSPTGRNQPQHF	TGTGCCAGCAGTCCTACAGGGCGAAATCAGCCCCAGCATTTT
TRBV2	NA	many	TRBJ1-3	CASSGSSGNTIYF	TGTGCCAGCAGTGGAAGCTCTGGAAACACCATATATTTT
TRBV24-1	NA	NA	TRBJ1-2	CATWSGKANYGYTF	TGTGCCACCTGGTCAGGAAAAGCTAACTATGGCTACACCTTC
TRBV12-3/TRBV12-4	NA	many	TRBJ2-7	CASSMRTVQGEQYF	TGTGCCAGCAGTATGCGGACGGTCCAAGGGGAGCAGTACTTC
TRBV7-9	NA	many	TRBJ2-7	CASSPLRDPYEQYF	TGTGCCAGCAGCCCCCTCCGGGACCCCTACGAGCAGTACTTC
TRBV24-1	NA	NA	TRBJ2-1	CATSDWTSSSYNEQFF	TGTGCCACCAGTGATTGGACGTCGAGCTCCTACAATGAGCAGTTCTTC
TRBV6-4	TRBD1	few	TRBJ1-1	CASRDRVSDTEAFF	TGTGCCAGCAGAGACAGGGTATCCGACACTGAAGCTTTCTTT
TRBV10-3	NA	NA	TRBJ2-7	CASKEGSDSYEQYF	TGTGCCTCCAAGGAGGGGTCCGACTCCTACGAGCAGTACTTC
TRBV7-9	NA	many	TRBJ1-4	CASSSPLTGLDEKLFF	TGTGCCAGCAGCTCGCCGCTAACAGGGTTGGATGAAAAACTGTTTTTT
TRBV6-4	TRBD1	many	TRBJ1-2	CASKPGQENYGYTF	TGTGCCAGCAAACCGGGACAGGAAAACTATGGCTACACCTTC
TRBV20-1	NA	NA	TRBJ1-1	CSAQTDLNTEAFF	TGCAGTGCCCAGACAGACCTGAACACTGAAGCTTTCTTT
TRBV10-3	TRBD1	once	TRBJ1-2	CAPETGGGGYTF	TGTGCTCCAGAGACAGGGGGTGGTGGCTACACCTTC
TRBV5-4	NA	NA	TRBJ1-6	CASSLAATINSPLHF	TGTGCCAGCAGCTTGGCCGCGACCATTAATTCACCCCTCCACTTT
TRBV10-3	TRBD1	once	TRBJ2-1	CAISPQGSSYNEQFF	TGTGCCATCAGCCCACAGGGGAGCTCCTACAATGAGCAGTTCTTC
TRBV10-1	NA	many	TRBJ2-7	CASSEVILGGEQYF	TGCGCCAGCAGTGAAGTGATTCTGGGCGGCGAGCAGTACTTC
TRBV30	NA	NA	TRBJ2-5	CAWSVSRGPETQYF	TGTGCCTGGAGTGTATCTCGGGGTCCGGAGACCCAGTACTTC
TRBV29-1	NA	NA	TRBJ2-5	CSVEGSQETQYF	TGCAGCGTTGAGGGCAGCCAAGAGACCCAGTACTTC
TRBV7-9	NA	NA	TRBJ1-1	CASRGGLRSTEAFF	TGTGCCAGCAGGGGGGGGCTTCGTTCCACTGAAGCTTTCTTT
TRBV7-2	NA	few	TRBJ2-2	CASSPSAGEGNTGELFF	TGTGCCAGCAGCCCCTCGGCAGGGGAGGGAAACACCGGGGAGCTGTTTTTT
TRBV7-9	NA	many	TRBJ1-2	CASIPRETDDSYGYTF	TGTGCCAGCATCCCACGGGAGACCGATGATTCCTATGGCTACACCTTC
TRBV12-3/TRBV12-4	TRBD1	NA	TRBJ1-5	CASRPRQGIRETQHF	TGTGCCAGCAGACCCAGACAGGGAATAAGAGAGACCCAGCATTTT
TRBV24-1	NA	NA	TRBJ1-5	CASSLSRPINQPQHF	TGTGCCAGCAGTTTATCTCGGCCCATCAATCAGCCCCAGCATTTT
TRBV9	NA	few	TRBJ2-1	CASSVVGGTGDEQFF	TGTGCCAGCAGCGTAGTAGGTGGGACTGGGGATGAGCAGTTCTTC
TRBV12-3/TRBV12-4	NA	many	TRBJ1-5	CASSWSQGKQPQHF	TGTGCCAGCAGTTGGAGTCAGGGTAAGCAGCCCCAGCATTTT
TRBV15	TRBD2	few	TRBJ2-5	CATRLAGQETQYF	TGCGCCACCAGACTAGCGGGACAAGAGACCCAGTACTTC
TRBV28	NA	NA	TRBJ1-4	CASRDYEKLFF	TGTGCCAGCAGGGACTATGAAAAACTGTTTTTT
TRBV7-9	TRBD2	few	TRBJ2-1	CASSWTSGKGEQFF	TGTGCCAGCAGCTGGACTAGCGGGAAGGGTGAGCAGTTCTTC
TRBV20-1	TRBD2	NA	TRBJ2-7	CSVELAGIRYEQYF	TGCAGTGTTGAACTAGCGGGGATAAGGTACGAGCAGTACTTC
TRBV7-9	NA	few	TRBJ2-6	CASSWASGANVLTF	TGTGCCAGCAGCTGGGCCTCTGGGGCCAACGTCCTGACTTTC
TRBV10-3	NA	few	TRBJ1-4	CAISKGRTNEKLFF	TGTGCCATCAGTAAGGGAAGAACTAATGAAAAACTGTTTTTT
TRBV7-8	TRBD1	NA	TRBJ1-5	CASSLTGDLDQPQHF	TGTGCCAGCAGCTTGACAGGGGATCTCGATCAGCCCCAGCATTTT
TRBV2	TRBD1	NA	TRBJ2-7	CASGQESYEQYF	TGTGCCAGCGGACAGGAGTCCTACGAGCAGTACTTC
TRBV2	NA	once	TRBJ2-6	CAGSPTGISGANVLTF	TGTGCCGGCAGCCCCACCGGGATCTCTGGGGCCAACGTCCTGACTTTC
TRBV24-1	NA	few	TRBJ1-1	CATSDSTTFRAFF	TGTGCCACCAGTGACTCGACAACTTTCCGGGCTTTCTTT
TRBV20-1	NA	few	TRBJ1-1	CSASGGSQAFF	TGCAGTGCTAGTGGTGGCTCACAAGCTTTCTTT
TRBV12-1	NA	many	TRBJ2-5	CASRTADLTQYF	TGTGCCAGCCGCACCGCCGATTTGACCCAGTACTTC